Listed below are T cell receptor beta chains from one sample, sequenced in a study of cytomegalovirus exposure and HLA in healthy donors. The data were produced by immunoSEQ multiplex PCR, yet TCRdb's version contains in-frame clones alone and is incomplete. The profile shows roughly 100,000 clones, 83% of them singletons. The sequenced sample consisted of PBMCs. Receptors originate from a man aged 18-30 years in good health and CMV-seronegative. The CDR3 runs from the conserved cysteine through the conserved F or W. The D gene is left open where the match is weak. Part of the rows lack a size; the others show once, few, many or a class for expanded clones.

CAISYRTGQMNTEAFF TGTGCCATCAGTTATAGAACCGGACAGATGAACACTGAAGCTTTCTTT . TRBJ1-1 once TRBV10-3
CASSPVGGAGQPQHF TGTGCCAGCAGCCCCGTGGGAGGGGCGGGGCAGCCCCAGCATTTT . TRBJ1-5 once TRBV6-5
CASSRQGMASGNTIYF TGCGCCAGCAGTCGACAGGGGATGGCCTCTGGAAACACCATATATTTT TRBD1 TRBJ1-3 . TRBV5-1
CASSETSRPDTQYF TGTGCCAGCAGTGAAACGTCGAGGCCAGATACGCAGTATTTT . TRBJ2-3 . TRBV6-1
CASRSQGGTGELFF TGTGCCAGCAGGTCTCAGGGCGGCACCGGGGAGCTGTTTTTT . TRBJ2-2 . TRBV2
CASTFGTEVAPLHF TGTGCCAGCACCTTCGGGACAGAGGTTGCACCCCTCCACTTT TRBD1 TRBJ1-6 . TRBV28
CASQRRTEAFF TGTGCCAGCCAGAGGCGCACTGAAGCTTTCTTT . TRBJ1-1 once TRBV6-6
CASSLTWTESSYEQYF TGTGCCAGCAGCTTAACTTGGACAGAAAGCTCCTACGAGCAGTACTTC . TRBJ2-7 . TRBV13
CASSITSGEYNEQFF TGTGCCAGTAGTATCACTAGCGGGGAGTACAATGAGCAGTTCTTC TRBD2 TRBJ2-1 . TRBV19
CASSDGTSVYNEQFF TGTGCCAGCAGCGACGGGACTAGCGTTTACAATGAGCAGTTCTTC TRBD2 TRBJ2-1 once TRBV7-9
CASREGMGNTIYF TGTGCCAGTCGGGAGGGGATGGGAAACACCATATATTTT . TRBJ1-3 few TRBV5-6
CASSPAGGRMGETQYF TGTGCCAGCAGCCCGGCAGGGGGCAGGATGGGAGAGACCCAGTACTTC TRBD1 TRBJ2-5 . TRBV7-2
CAISGVGGDQPQHF TGTGCCATCAGTGGTGTAGGGGGCGATCAGCCCCAGCATTTT TRBD1 TRBJ1-5 once TRBV6-1
CASSDSSSYEQYF TGTGCCAGCAGTGATTCCAGCTCCTACGAGCAGTACTTC . TRBJ2-7 . TRBV25-1
CASSPQQGSVNTIYF TGTGCCAGCAGCCCCCAACAGGGGAGCGTAAACACCATATATTTT TRBD1 TRBJ1-3 few TRBV9
CASSPPAGVYEQYF TGTGCCAGTAGCCCCCCCGCGGGAGTCTACGAGCAGTACTTC TRBD2 TRBJ2-7 once TRBV19
CASSLGQGRAGYTF TGTGCCAGCAGCTTGGGTCAGGGGAGGGCTGGCTACACCTTC . TRBJ1-2 . TRBV5-4
CASSSGYTEAFF TGCGCCAGCAGCTCAGGGTACACTGAAGCTTTCTTT . TRBJ1-1 . TRBV5-1
CASSVAAGRADTQYF TGTGCCAGCAGCGTAGCTGCAGGGAGGGCAGATACGCAGTATTTT TRBD2 TRBJ2-3 . TRBV9
CASSPADGHYEQYF TGTGCCAGCTCACCCGCGGACGGACACTACGAGCAGTACTTC . TRBJ2-7 . TRBV18
CASRLRDTSTDTQYF TGCGCCAGCAGACTCCGGGACACGAGCACAGATACGCAGTATTTT . TRBJ2-3 . TRBV10-2
CASGFFLTGGVEQFF TGTGCTAGTGGTTTCTTCCTAACGGGAGGGGTTGAGCAGTTCTTC TRBD2 TRBJ2-1 . TRBV12-5
CASSLNPGGTEAFF TGTGCCAGCAGCCTGAATCCGGGTGGCACTGAAGCTTTCTTT . TRBJ1-1 few TRBV7-3